This TCR beta chain was captured by sequencing in a study of cytomegalovirus exposure and HLA in healthy donors. Regarding this clone: Its specificity is not known.

Both 60 Vbeta primers and 13 Jbeta primers went into the PCR. Produced via immunoSEQ multiplex PCR; TCRdb's table is partial and in-frame only. The sample consists of 150,000 to 200,000 clones, around 80% of them appearing once. As for the donors, each was a healthy bone marrow donor. Study-wide results and caveats: One variant, a missense change in DCLRE1C, was linked in a later analysis to TCR beta V- and J-gene trimming.

Sequencing was done on a sample of PBMCs. The TCR sequence derives from a woman between 18 and 30 years old in good health and CMV-seropositive.

CDR3: CAWSVGQGDEQYV. CDR3 coding DNA: TGTGCCTGGAGTGTAGGACAGGGCGACGAGCAGTACGTC. The chain recombines TRBV30 with TRBJ2-7, with 8 bases identical to TRBD1. V trimming: 0 bases; J trimming: 5 bases; junction bases outside the gene matches: 3. The CDR3 spans 13 residues. CDR1 is GTSNPN, CDR2 SVGIG, per germline (reference sequence).